What follows is one T cell receptor beta chain and its context. This sample is drawn from a study of blood T cell repertoires in COVID-19. The table came from immunoSEQ multiplex PCR; TCRdb's copy has only in-frame clones and leaves some out. This table has 200,000 to 250,000 clones, over 80% appearing once. Germline values: CDR1 SNHLY, CDR2 FYNNEI. After removal of 4 bases from V and 9 bases from J, the junction contained 6 bases not matched to a gene. The CDR3 loop spans 13 amino acids. Sequenced: PBMCs or T cells enriched from blood (not recorded which). This TCR derives from a woman in her 30s who had been exposed to COVID-19. The chain has TRBV2 and TRBJ2-1; 7 positions match TRBD1. The CDR3 nucleotides read TGTGCCAGCAGTGTGTGGGACAGTCCTGAGCAGTTCTTC. This encodes CASSVWDSPEQFF.